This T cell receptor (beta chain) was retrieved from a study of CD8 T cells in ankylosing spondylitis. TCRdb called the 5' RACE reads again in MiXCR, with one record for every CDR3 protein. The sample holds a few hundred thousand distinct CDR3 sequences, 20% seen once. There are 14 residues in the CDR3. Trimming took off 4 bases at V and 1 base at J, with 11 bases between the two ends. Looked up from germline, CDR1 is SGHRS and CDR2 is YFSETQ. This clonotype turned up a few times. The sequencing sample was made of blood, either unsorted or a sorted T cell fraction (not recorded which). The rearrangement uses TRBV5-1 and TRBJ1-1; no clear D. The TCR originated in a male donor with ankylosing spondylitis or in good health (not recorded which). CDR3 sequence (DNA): TGCGCCAGCAGCGCCCAGAACAGGAACACTGAAGCTTTCTTT. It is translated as CASSAQNRNTEAFF.